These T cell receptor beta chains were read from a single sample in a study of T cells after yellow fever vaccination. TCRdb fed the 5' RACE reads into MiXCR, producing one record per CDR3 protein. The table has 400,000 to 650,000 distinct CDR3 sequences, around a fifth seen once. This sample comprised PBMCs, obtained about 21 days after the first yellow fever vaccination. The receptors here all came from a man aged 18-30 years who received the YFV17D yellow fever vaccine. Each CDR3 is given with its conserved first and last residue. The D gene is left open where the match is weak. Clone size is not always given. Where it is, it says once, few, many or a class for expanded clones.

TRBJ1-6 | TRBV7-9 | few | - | TGTGCCAGCAGCTTGACAGGTGATCTGTATAATTCACCCCTCCACTTT | CASSLTGDLYNSPLHF
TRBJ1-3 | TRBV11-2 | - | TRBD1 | TGTGCCAGCACCACAGGGGGCTCCCGAAACACCATATATTTT | CASTTGGSRNTIYF
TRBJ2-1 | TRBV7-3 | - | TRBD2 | TGTGCCAGCAGCCCCCACAGCGGGGGGGTCGATGAGCAGTTCTTC | CASSPHSGGVDEQFF
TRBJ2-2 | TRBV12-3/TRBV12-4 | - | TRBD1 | TGTGCCAGCAGTTTCGGACAGGGGCTATCCACCGGGGAGCTGTTTTTT | CASSFGQGLSTGELFF
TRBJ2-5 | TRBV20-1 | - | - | TGCAGTGCTCGGTTGGAGACCCAGTACTTC | CSARLETQYF
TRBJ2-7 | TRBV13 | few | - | TGTGCCAGCAGCTTGTACCCAGGGACCTACGAGCAGTACTTC | CASSLYPGTYEQYF
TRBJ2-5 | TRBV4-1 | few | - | TGCGCCAGCAGCCAAGATCGGCTAGCGATTATCCAAGAGACCCAGTACTTC | CASSQDRLAIIQETQYF
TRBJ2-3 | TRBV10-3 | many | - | TGTGCCATCAGTGAGTCAGCAGATACGCAGTATTTT | CAISESADTQYF
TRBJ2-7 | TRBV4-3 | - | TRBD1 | TGCGCCAGCAGCCGGGACAGTGGTTACGAGCAGTACTTC | CASSRDSGYEQYF
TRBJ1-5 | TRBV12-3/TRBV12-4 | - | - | TGTGCCAGCAGTTGGGGGGGTCAAATTAGCAATCAGCCCCAGCATTTT | CASSWGGQISNQPQHF
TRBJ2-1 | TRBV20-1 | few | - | TGCAGTGCTAGAGATGTACTGGGCTCCTACACCTACAATGAGCAGTTCTTC | CSARDVLGSYTYNEQFF
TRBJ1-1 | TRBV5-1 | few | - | TGCGCCAGCAGTCTGGGATCAGAGACTGAAGCTTTCTTT | CASSLGSETEAFF
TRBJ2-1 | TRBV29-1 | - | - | TGCAGCTCAATCGCGGGGGCTCCCAATGAGCAGTTCTTC | CSSIAGAPNEQFF
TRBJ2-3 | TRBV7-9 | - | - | TGTGCCAGCAGCTTTACTAGAGAGGATACGCAGTATTTT | CASSFTREDTQYF
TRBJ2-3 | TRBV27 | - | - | TGTGCCAGCAGCCTGACACCCCGCACAGATACGCAGTATTTT | CASSLTPRTDTQYF
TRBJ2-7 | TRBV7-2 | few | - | TGTGCCAGCAGCTTATGGGGAGGGGGCTACGAGCAGTACTTC | CASSLWGGGYEQYF
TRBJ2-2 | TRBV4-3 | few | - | TGCGCCAGCAGCCAAGTCATGGCGATTTTTACCGGGGAGCTGTTTTTT | CASSQVMAIFTGELFF
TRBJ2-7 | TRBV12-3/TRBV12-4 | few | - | TGTGCCAGCAGTCCCGTGGAGGGGTCCTACGAGCAGTACTTC | CASSPVEGSYEQYF
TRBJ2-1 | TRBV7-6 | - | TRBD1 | TGTGCCAGCAGCTTTAGTATACCGGGACAGTACAATGAGCAGTTCTTC | CASSFSIPGQYNEQFF
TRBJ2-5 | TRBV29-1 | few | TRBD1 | TGCAGCGTTCGAGGACAGGGAGAGTACCAAGAGACCCAGTACTTC | CSVRGQGEYQETQYF
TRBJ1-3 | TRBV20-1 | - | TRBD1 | TGCAGTGCCTTGGCTCCCGCGGGACAGGGGTATGGAAACACCATATATTTT | CSALAPAGQGYGNTIYF
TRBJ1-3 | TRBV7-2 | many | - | TGTGCCAGCAGCTTAGCTGGGGGATCCGGAAACACCATATATTTT | CASSLAGGSGNTIYF
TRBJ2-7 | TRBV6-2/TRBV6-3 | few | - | TGTGCCAGCACTAAGTCGGGAGTCCCCACCTACGAGCAGTACTTC | CASTKSGVPTYEQYF
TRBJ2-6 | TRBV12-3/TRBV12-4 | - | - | TGTGCCAGCAGTTTTGCCGGGTCTGGGGCCAACGTCCTGACTTTC | CASSFAGSGANVLTF
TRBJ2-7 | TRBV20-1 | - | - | TGCAGTGCCGACCTCTCCGACAGTCCTTCCTACGAGCAGTACTTC | CSADLSDSPSYEQYF
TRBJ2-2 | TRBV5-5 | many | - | TGTGCCAGCAGCTTGGCCAGGGTAGTCACCGGGGAGCTGTTTTTT | CASSLARVVTGELFF
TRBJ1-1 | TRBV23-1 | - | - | TGCGCCAGCCCACACCGCCGACGGGGAGGGAGCACTGAAGCTTTCTTT | CASPHRRRGGSTEAFF
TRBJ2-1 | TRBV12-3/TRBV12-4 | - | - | TGTGCCAGCAGTTTAGCCGGCCATGAGCAGTTCTTC | CASSLAGHEQFF
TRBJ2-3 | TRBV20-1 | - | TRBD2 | TGCAGTGCTAGAGTAAGCGGGGGCTCAGATACGCAGTATTTT | CSARVSGGSDTQYF
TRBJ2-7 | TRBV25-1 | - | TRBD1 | TGTGCCAGCAGTGCAATAGGACAGGGGGTAGGCGAGCAGTACTTC | CASSAIGQGVGEQYF
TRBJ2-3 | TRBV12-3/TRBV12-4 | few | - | TGTGCCAGCAGTTTACAGGGGTTAAGGGATACGCAGTATTTT | CASSLQGLRDTQYF
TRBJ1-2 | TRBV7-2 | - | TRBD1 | TGTGCCAGCAGCTTAGGGACAGGGGGAGGGGGCTACACCTTC | CASSLGTGGGGYTF
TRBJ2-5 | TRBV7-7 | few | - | TGTGCTAGCAGCTTAGGAGGCAGGGTGCAAGAGACCCAGTACTTC | CASSLGGRVQETQYF
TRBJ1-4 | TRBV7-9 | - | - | TGTGCCAGCAGCTCCCCTCAGGGGCCGAGGAAACTGTTTTTT | CASSSPQGPRKLFF
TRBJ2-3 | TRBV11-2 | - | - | TGTGCCAGCAGCTTAGGGAGTCAGGACATGATAAGCACAGATACGCAGTATTTT | CASSLGSQDMISTDTQYF
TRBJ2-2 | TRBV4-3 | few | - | TGCGCCAGCAGCCAAACCCCCGGGACAGGGGAGCTGTTTTTT | CASSQTPGTGELFF
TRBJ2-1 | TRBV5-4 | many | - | TGTGCCAGCAGCTTGTTTGAGGAGCAGTTCTTC | CASSLFEEQFF
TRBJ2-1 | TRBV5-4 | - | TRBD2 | TGTGCCAGCAGCTTGGCAGCGGGGCCTTACAATGAGCAGTTCTTC | CASSLAAGPYNEQFF
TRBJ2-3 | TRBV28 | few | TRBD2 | TGTGCCAGCAGTTCCCGACTAGCGGGGGGTGCAGATACGCAGTATTTT | CASSSRLAGGADTQYF
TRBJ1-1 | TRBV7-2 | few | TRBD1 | TGTGCCAGCAGCCCGAGGGGGCAGGGGGCTTATGAAGCTTTCTTT | CASSPRGQGAYEAFF
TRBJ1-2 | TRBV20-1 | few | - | TGCAGTGCTAGAGATACCCGCCGGACATTCTATGGCTACACCTTC | CSARDTRRTFYGYTF
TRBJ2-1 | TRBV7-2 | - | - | TGTGCCAGCATCTCTTTCCCCGGAGATGAGCAGTTCTTC | CASISFPGDEQFF
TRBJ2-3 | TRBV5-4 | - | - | TGTGCCAGCAGCACTGCCTTAGACACAGATACGCAGTATTTT | CASSTALDTDTQYF
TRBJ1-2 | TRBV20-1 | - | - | TGCAGTGCCGACGCCGGGGGGAAGTGGTTCTACACCTTC | CSADAGGKWFYTF
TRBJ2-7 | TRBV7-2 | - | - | TGTGCCAGCAGCTTAGCCTCGTCCTACGAGCAGTACTTC | CASSLASSYEQYF
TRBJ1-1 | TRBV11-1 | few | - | TGTGCCAGCAGCCGAGGTTATACAGGGTTGAACACTGAAGCTTTCTTT | CASSRGYTGLNTEAFF